Below, one T cell receptor (beta chain) is given with its context. What it binds is unknown. The V segment lost 3 bases and the J segment 1 base; nucleotides outside the gene matches: 5. The CDR3 has 15 amino acids. From germline, CDR1 is SEHNR and CDR2 FQNEAQ (reference sequence). Thawed PBMCs were FACS-sorted into unstimulated CD4+CD25+CD127- regulatory T cells, CD4+CD25- non-regulatory cells, CD4 and CD8 cells. This entry comes from a study of Tregs in tolerant kidney transplant recipients. Method: immunoSEQ multiplex PCR; TCRdb's copy keeps in-frame clones and lacks some. This table has approximately 65,000 clones, 84% appearing once. Study outcomes and limitations: This study did not directly address biological reproducibility. Activated donor B cell expansion appeared to reveal the most relevant donor-specific TCRbeta repertoire.

Sample: CD4+ T cells from blood. This clonotype was sampled from a human donor in good health. The V call is TRBV7-9, the J call TRBJ1-1; 7 bases align to TRBD1. In DNA, the CDR3 is TGTGCCAGCAGCTTGGAACAGGGGACGAACACTGAAGCTTTCTTT. This encodes CASSLEQGTNTEAFF.